These T cell receptor beta chains were read from a single sample in a study of shared clonotypes between healthy human individuals. The table came from immunoSEQ multiplex PCR; TCRdb's copy has only in-frame clones and leaves some out. The sample has 2,100,000 or so clones, around 95% seen once; the top ten hold less than 0.15%. Sequencing was performed on naive CD4+ T cells sorted from blood. These receptors were collected from a man between 18 and 35 years old in good health. The CDR3 runs from the conserved cysteine through the conserved F or W. A D gene is named only where the DNA matches it firmly.

d_gene: NA
v_gene: TRBV19
len: 13
j_gene: TRBJ2-2
CDR3nt: TGTGCCAGTAGTACACTCAGCGGCGGGGAGCTGTTTTTT
CDR3aa: CASSTLSGGELFF

d_gene: NA
v_gene: TRBV30
len: 13
j_gene: TRBJ2-5
CDR3nt: TGTGCCTGGAGCGGACGAAGCCAAGAGACCCAGTACTTC
CDR3aa: CAWSGRSQETQYF

d_gene: NA
v_gene: TRBV6-5
len: 14
j_gene: TRBJ2-7
CDR3nt: TGTGCCAGCAGTTACTCGAGAGAATCCTACGAGCAGTACTTC
CDR3aa: CASSYSRESYEQYF

d_gene: TRBD2
v_gene: TRBV6-6
len: 14
j_gene: TRBJ2-1
CDR3nt: TGTGCCAGCAAACTAGCGGGAGATTACAATGAGCAGTTCTTC
CDR3aa: CASKLAGDYNEQFF

d_gene: NA
v_gene: TRBV7-2
len: 13
j_gene: TRBJ1-5
CDR3nt: TGTGCCAGCAGCTTAGAAGGAAACGGGCCCCAGCATTTT
CDR3aa: CASSLEGNGPQHF

d_gene: NA
v_gene: TRBV30
len: 15
j_gene: TRBJ2-2
CDR3nt: TGTGCCTGGAGCGCCTCTGCAGGGAACACCGGGGAGCTGTTTTTT
CDR3aa: CAWSASAGNTGELFF

d_gene: NA
v_gene: TRBV11-2
len: 14
j_gene: TRBJ1-2
CDR3nt: TGTGCCAGCAGCTTAGTACCGTCCAGCTATGGCTACACCTTC
CDR3aa: CASSLVPSSYGYTF

d_gene: NA
v_gene: TRBV10-3
len: 16
j_gene: TRBJ1-2
CDR3nt: TGTGCCATCAGTGAGTCTACTGGCAGGGGAAACTATGGCTACACCTTC
CDR3aa: CAISESTGRGNYGYTF

d_gene: NA
v_gene: TRBV5-6
len: 14
j_gene: TRBJ1-2
CDR3nt: TGTGCCAGCAGCTTGCTCCAGGGACTCGGTGGCTACACCTTC
CDR3aa: CASSLLQGLGGYTF

d_gene: TRBD2
v_gene: TRBV11-3
len: 14
j_gene: TRBJ2-7
CDR3nt: TGTGCCAGCAGCTTAGACGGGGGGACCTACGAGCAGTACTTC
CDR3aa: CASSLDGGTYEQYF

d_gene: NA
v_gene: TRBV5-1
len: 17
j_gene: TRBJ2-5
CDR3nt: TGCGCCAGCAGTCCGACGACCAGGGTGCCTCACCTGGAGACCCAGTACTTC
CDR3aa: CASSPTTRVPHLETQYF

d_gene: NA
v_gene: TRBV2
len: 12
j_gene: TRBJ1-1
CDR3nt: TGTGCCAGCAGCGGAGACGGCCCTGAAGCTTTCTTT
CDR3aa: CASSGDGPEAFF

d_gene: NA
v_gene: TRBV2
len: 15
j_gene: TRBJ2-2
CDR3nt: TGTGCCAGCAGTGAGGAGGGAGCGGGCACCGGGGAGCTGTTTTTT
CDR3aa: CASSEEGAGTGELFF

d_gene: NA
v_gene: TRBV5-1
len: 15
j_gene: TRBJ1-5
CDR3nt: TGCGCCAGCAGCCCGGGCGGGGACACCAATCAGCCCCAGCATTTT
CDR3aa: CASSPGGDTNQPQHF

d_gene: TRBD2
v_gene: TRBV5-1
len: 14
j_gene: TRBJ2-3
CDR3nt: TGCGCCAGCTTCGCGGGGGTTAGCACAGATACGCAGTATTTT
CDR3aa: CASFAGVSTDTQYF